A single sample gave rise to the 8 T cell receptor beta chains below, sequenced in a study of human T cells and chemical hapten exposure. A single record per CDR3 protein comes from TCRdb applying MiXCR to the RACE reads. The sample has 300,000 to 350,000 distinct CDR3 sequences, about 7% seen once. Time point of the sample: patch test 1, 2 weeks after DPC sensitization. The treatment denotes: therapeutic diphenylcyclopropenone sensitization with weekly scalp DPC. The sequences come from whole blood, collected in connection with sensitization to the hapten diphenylcyclopropenone (DPC). The source is a woman aged 18 to 35 with alopecia areata. Some clones in this sample may be carry-over from other donors' samples.

This clonotype was found many times. J is TRBJ2-7 and V is TRBV27; tentatively, D is TRBD2 (5 bases). This CDR3 comprises 13 residues. Trimming stripped 6 bases from V and 0 bases from J, with 9 bases between. Germline values: CDR1 MNHEY, CDR2 SMNVEV (reference sequence). The CDR3 nucleotides are TGTGCCAGCAGCCTAAGCGGCTCCTACGAGCAGTACTTC. Translating it yields CASSLSGSYEQYF.

This chain joins TRBV5-4 and TRBJ2-6, with D possibly TRBD1 on 8 matching bases. Trimming pared 4 bases from V and 8 bases from J, leaving 16 bases between. The germline gives CDR1 SGHNT, CDR2 YYREEE (reference sequence). The CDR3 covers 15 residues. CDR3 nucleotide sequence: TGTGCCAGCAGCCCCGGACAGGGAGGGACCAACGTCCTGACTTTC. Translating it yields CASSPGQGGTNVLTF.

V gene TRBV2 combines with J gene TRBJ2-3; D tentatively reads TRBD1 or TRBD2 (6 bases each). Between the trimmed V and J ends, which lost 7 bases and 5 bases, there was a span of 16 bases. This CDR3 is built from 14 residues. Germline values: CDR1 SNHLY, CDR2 FYNNEI. The CDR3 spells CASKIRGAGDTQYF. In DNA, the CDR3 is TGTGCCAGCAAGATTAGGGGGGCCGGAGATACGCAGTATTTT.

This chain uses TRBV29-1 with TRBJ1-1; 8 bases are a match to TRBD1. This CDR3 contains 14 residues. The germline V gene encodes CDR1 SQVTM and CDR2 ANQGSEA. J gave up 4 bases and V 7 bases, and 11 bases lay outside the gene matches. The CDR3 DNA sequence: TGCAGCGCCTCGCTTTGGCAGGGGGCCACTGAAGCTTTCTTT. It is translated as CSASLWQGATEAFF. Supplemented by reference TRBV29-1 and TRBJ1-1, the full variable domain reads SAVISQKPSRDICQRGTSLTIQCQVDSQVTMMFWYRQQPGQSLTLIATANQGSEATYESGFVIDKFPISRPNLTFSTLTVSNMSPEDSSIYLCSASLWQGATEAFFGQGTRLTVV.

This clonotype was counted ten times or more. The rearrangement uses TRBV5-1 and TRBJ2-1; the D gene is possibly TRBD1 (5 bases). The length of the CDR3 is 12 residues. With 2 bases removed from V and 8 bases from J, the gap between germline ends came to 8 bases. Germline V lookup: CDR1 SGHRS, CDR2 YFSETQ. CDR3 DNA sequence: TGCGCCAGCAGCTTCCAGGGCGATGAGCAGTTCTTC. Its protein product is CASSFQGDEQFF. Full variable domain (missing parts from reference TRBV5-1 and TRBJ2-1): KAGVTQTPRYLIKTRGQQVTLSCSPISGHRSVSWYQQTPGQGLQFLFEYFSETQRNKGNFPGRFSGRQFSNSRSEMNVSTLELGDSALYLCASSFQGDEQFFGPGTRLTVL.

This clonotype has only a few counts. The rearrangement uses TRBV20-1 and TRBJ2-7; 8 bases align to TRBD1. The length of the CDR3 is 13 residues. Germline V gene lookup returns CDR1 DFQATT and CDR2 SNEGSKA (reference sequence). V was clipped by 5 bases and J by 3 bases; unmatched bases: 6. This CDR3 is CSAPDRVNYEQYF. The CDR3 coding sequence is TGCAGTGCTCCGGACAGGGTGAACTACGAGCAGTACTTC.

CDR3 protein: CASSQRTSPNTGELFF. The DNA of the CDR3 is TGTGCCAGCAGCCAGAGGACTAGCCCGAACACCGGGGAGCTGTTTTTT. This chain uses TRBV4-2 with TRBJ2-2; 8 positions agree with TRBD2. Germline V gene lookup returns CDR1 LGHNA and CDR2 YNFKEQ. The CDR3 consists of 16 residues. The J segment lost 0 bases and the V segment lost 3 bases, leaving 3 bases of the junction unmatched.

This sequence joins TRBV9 and TRBJ2-1, with TRBD2 identical over 8 bases. From germline, CDR1 is SGDLS and CDR2 YYNGEE. V lost 4 bases, J lost 1 base, and 7 bases stayed unmatched. CDR3 size: 16 residues. CDR3 in amino acids: CASSPTGLGSYNEQFF. In nucleotides, the CDR3 is TGTGCCAGCAGCCCTACGGGACTAGGTTCCTACAATGAGCAGTTCTTC.